This section outlines one T cell receptor beta chain sequence together with its context. This specimen comes from a study of blood T cell repertoires in COVID-19. Under the authors' procedure: Estimated nucleated cell counts came from reference gene primer amplification. Profiled with immunoSEQ multiplex PCR; TCRdb holds only in-frame clones, not every one. V, J and clone size derive from that table, while D and trimming were established from the DNA sequence. This sample yields approximately 290,000 clones, of which around 85% are seen a single time; around 1% belongs to the top ten. The CDR3 runs 14 residues. Germline V gene lookup returns CDR1 SGDLS and CDR2 YYNGEE. V gave up 3 bases and J gave up 5 bases; unmatched junction bases: 6.

The clonotype was recovered from a human donor with COVID-19, enrolled during active disease. The donor label of this sample is uncertain. V gene TRBV9 combines with J gene TRBJ2-7, with 9 bases aligning to TRBD1. Sequencing was done on a sample of peripheral blood. DNA for the CDR3: TGTGCCAGCAGCGCCCTTTGGACAGGGGACGAGCAGTACTTC. Translation: CASSALWTGDEQYF.